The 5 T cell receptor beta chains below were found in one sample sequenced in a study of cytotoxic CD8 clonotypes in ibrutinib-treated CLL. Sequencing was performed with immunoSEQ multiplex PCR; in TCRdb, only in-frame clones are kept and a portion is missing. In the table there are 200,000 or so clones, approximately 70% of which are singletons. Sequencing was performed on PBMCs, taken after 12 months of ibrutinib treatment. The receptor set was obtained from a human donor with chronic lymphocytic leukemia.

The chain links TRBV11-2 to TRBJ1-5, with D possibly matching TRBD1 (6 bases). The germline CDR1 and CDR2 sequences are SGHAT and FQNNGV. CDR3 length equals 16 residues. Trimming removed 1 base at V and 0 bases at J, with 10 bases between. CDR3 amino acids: CASSLAGGTSNQPQHF. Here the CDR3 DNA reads TGTGCCAGCAGCTTAGCCGGGGGCACTAGCAATCAGCCCCAGCATTTT.

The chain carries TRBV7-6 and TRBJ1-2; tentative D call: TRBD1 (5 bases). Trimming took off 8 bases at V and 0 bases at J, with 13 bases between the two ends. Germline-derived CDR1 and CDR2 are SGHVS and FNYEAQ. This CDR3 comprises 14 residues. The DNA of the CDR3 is TGTGCCAGCCCGAACCCGACAGCTAACTATGGCTACACCTTC. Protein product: CASPNPTANYGYTF.

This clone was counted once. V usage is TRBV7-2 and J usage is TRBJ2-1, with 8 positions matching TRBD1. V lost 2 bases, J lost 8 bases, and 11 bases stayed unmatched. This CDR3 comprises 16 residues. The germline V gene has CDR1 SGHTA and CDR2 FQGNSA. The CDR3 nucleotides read TGTGCCAGCAGCTTAATACTCGGACAGGGCGGTGATGAGCAGTTCTTC. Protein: CASSLILGQGGDEQFF.

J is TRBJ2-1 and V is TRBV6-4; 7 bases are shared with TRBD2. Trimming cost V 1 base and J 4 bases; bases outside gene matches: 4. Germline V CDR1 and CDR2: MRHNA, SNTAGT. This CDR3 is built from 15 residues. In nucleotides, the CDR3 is TGTGCCAGCAGTGACTGGACTAGTTCGTACAATGAGCAGTTCTTC. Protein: CASSDWTSSYNEQFF.

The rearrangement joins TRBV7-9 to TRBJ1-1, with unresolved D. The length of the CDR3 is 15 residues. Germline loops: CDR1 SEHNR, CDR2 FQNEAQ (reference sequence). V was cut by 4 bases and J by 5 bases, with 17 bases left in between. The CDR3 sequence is CASSSGAVLGTEAFF. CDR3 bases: TGTGCCAGCAGCTCCGGCGCGGTATTGGGGACTGAAGCTTTCTTT.